This T cell receptor beta chain was found in a study of blood T cell repertoires in COVID-19. On the study more broadly: Acute and convalescent COVID-19 specimens originated in the United States, Italy and Spain. Sample material is recorded as cDNA or gDNA derived from T cells, B-cell-depleted T cells, or PBMCs.

The CDR3 has 15 residues. The J segment lost 0 bases and the V segment lost 3 bases, leaving 2 bases of the junction unmatched. Germline V gene data show CDR1 as MDHEN and CDR2 as SYDVKM. The authors' processing: Using reference gene primer amplification, nucleated cell counts were estimated. Measured with immunoSEQ multiplex PCR; TCRdb has only the in-frame clones, and not every one. V and J calls and clone size are given by that table; D and trimming were obtained from the DNA. In the table there are 95,000 to 150,000 clones, more than 70% of which are singletons. In its sample, this clone was seen a few times.

The sequence was collected from a woman aged 80 or older with acute or convalescent COVID-19. The specimen sequenced was peripheral blood. The rearrangement links TRBV28 to TRBJ2-1; 7 nucleotides line up with TRBD2. The CDR3 spells CASSFGGSSYNEQFF. In DNA form, the CDR3 reads TGTGCCAGCAGTTTCGGGGGGAGCTCCTACAATGAGCAGTTCTTC.